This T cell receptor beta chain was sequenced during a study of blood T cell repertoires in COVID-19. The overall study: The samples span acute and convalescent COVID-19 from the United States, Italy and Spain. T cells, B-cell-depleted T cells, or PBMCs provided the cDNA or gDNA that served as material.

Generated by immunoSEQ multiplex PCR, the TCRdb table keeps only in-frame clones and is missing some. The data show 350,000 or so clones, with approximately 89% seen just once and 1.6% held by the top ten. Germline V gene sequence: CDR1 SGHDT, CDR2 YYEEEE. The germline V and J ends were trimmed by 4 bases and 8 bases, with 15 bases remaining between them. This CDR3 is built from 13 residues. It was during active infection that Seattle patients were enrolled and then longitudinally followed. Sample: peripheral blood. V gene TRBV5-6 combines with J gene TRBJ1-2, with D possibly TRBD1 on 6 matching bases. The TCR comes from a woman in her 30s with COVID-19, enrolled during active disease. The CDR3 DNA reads TGTGCCAGCAGCCGTCGGGGGGCGGAGGGCTACACCTTC. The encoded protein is CASSRRGAEGYTF.